Reported below is one TCR beta chain. Its specificity is unknown. Here immunoSEQ multiplex PCR was the method, and the copy in TCRdb shows in-frame clones only, minus some. Of 30,000 or so clones in the sample, about nine tenths were seen once. The data stem from a study of multiple sclerosis patients with progressive multifocal leukoencephalopathy. Germline V gene sequence: CDR1 MDHEN, CDR2 SYDVKM. V lost 5 bases to trimming and J lost 3 bases; unmatched junction nucleotides: 7. The CDR3 sequence is 16 residues long. Sample time point: before natalizumab initiation. General observations from the study: At PML onset, no shared TRBV or TRBJ gene usage was seen. Lower normalized Shannon entropy suggested reduced TRB diversity in most PML patients.

The chain links TRBV28 to TRBJ1-5, with 10 nucleotides matching TRBD1. The clonotype comes from a human donor with multiple sclerosis. The sample taken for sequencing was PBMCs. The CDR3 loop is CASSTRDRGNNQPQHF. CDR3 coding DNA: TGTGCCAGCAGTACCCGGGACAGGGGTAACAATCAGCCCCAGCATTTT.